This TCR beta chain was captured in a study of shared clonotypes between healthy human individuals. Study-wide points: Few donors limited the genetic and exposure-history diversity represented. Naive subsets generally exceeded memory subsets in estimated richness.

Naive-designated CD8 cells lacked CD45RO, were positively enriched for CCR7, and omitted terminally differentiated effector memory CD45RA+ cells. This CDR3 comprises 15 residues. Germline values: CDR1 SGHTS, CDR2 YDEGEE. The V and J ends lost 2 bases and 1 base, in that order; junction bases with no gene match: 3. The assay was immunoSEQ multiplex PCR, and TCRdb's table has in-frame clones only and misses some. The table shows millions of clones, with less than 95% occurring only once. With respect to this clone: As yet, its antigen is unknown.

The chain couples TRBV5-8 to TRBJ1-1; 9 bases align to TRBD1. The TCR comes from a young man in good health. The sample was naive CD8+ T cells sorted from blood. The CDR3 reads CASSFVDRGNTEAFF. The CDR3 DNA follows: TGTGCCAGCAGCTTTGTGGACAGGGGGAACACTGAAGCTTTCTTT.